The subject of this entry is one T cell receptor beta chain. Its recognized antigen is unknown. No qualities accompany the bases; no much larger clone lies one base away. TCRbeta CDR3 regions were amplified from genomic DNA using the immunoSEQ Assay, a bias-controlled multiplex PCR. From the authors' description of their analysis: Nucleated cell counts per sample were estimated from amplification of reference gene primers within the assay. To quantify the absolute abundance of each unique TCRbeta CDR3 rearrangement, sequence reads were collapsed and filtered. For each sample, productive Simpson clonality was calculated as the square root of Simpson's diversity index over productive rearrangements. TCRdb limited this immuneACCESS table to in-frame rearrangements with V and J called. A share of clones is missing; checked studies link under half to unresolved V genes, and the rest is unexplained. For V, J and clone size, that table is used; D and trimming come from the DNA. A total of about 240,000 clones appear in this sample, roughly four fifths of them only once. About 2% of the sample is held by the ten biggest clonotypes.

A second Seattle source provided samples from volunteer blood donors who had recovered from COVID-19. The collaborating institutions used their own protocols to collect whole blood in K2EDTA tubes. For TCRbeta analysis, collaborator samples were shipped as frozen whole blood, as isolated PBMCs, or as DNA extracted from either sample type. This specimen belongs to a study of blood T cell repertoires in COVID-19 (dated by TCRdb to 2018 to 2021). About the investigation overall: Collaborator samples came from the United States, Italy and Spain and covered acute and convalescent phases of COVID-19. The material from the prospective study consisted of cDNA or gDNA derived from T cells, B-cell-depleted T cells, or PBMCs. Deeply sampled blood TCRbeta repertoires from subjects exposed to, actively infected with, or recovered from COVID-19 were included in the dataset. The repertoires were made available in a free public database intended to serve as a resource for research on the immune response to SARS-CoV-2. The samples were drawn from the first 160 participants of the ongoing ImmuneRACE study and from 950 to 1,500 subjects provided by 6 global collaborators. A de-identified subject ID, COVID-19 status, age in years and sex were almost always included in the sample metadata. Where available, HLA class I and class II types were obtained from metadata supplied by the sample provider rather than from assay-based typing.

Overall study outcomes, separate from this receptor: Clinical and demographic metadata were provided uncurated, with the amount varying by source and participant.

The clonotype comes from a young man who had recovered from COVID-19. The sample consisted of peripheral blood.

The nucleotide sequence is TGTGCCAGCAGCCCGCCGGGACTAGGGACAGAATTCTCCGGGGAGCTGTTTTTT. This codes for CASSPPGLGTEFSGELFF. Recombination linked TRBV7-9 to TRBJ2-2; a tentative D match to TRBD2 spans 8 bases. The CDR3, cysteine through phenylalanine, is 18 amino acids long. Only the CDR3 DNA is retained, 54 bases long and in frame from the first base. The germline V gene (reference sequence) sets CDR1 to SEHNR and CDR2 to FQNEAQ. The trim is 5 bases for V and 6 bases for J, with a gap of 25 bases between the germline ends.